This record covers a single T cell receptor (beta chain). This record belongs to a study of CD8+CD57+ T cells in acquired aplastic anemia. The germline V gene has CDR1 SGHDN and CDR2 FVKESK. The CDR3 totals 15 residues. V lost 1 base, J lost 2 bases, and 11 bases lay in between. TCR beta VDJ and CDR3 were profiled, and genomic DNA was the template. Each CDR3 protein is one row after TCRdb ran MiXCR on the reads. This sample has around 200,000 distinct CDR3 sequences, with less than 50% found just once. Flow cytometry had shown expanded CD8+CD57+ cells in the patients chosen for sequencing. This clonotype was obtained from a human donor with aplastic anemia. The chain recombines TRBV14 with TRBJ1-1, with D uncertain. Sequences were obtained from sorted CD4+, CD8+, or CD8+CD57+ T cells (not recorded which) from PBMCs. The CDR3 nucleotides read TGTGCCAGCAGCCAAGTCTTCGGGGATAACACTGAAGCTTTCTTT. Translating gives CASSQVFGDNTEAFF.